This T cell receptor (beta chain) was retrieved from a study of naive and memory T cell subsets. CDR1 is PRHDT and CDR2 is FYEKMQ in the germline V gene (reference sequence). This CDR3 is built from 12 residues. V dropped 4 bases and J dropped 8 bases, with 10 bases sitting between them. About this clonotype: The target antigen is unknown.

Study-wide results and limits: Especially in CD8 cells, naive repertoires contained a few larger clonotypes, possibly CD45RA-re-expressing memory cells.

The beta constant-region primer was an equimolar mix of two oligonucleotides covering TRBC1 and TRBC2. Nested alpha and beta constant-region primers with the SP2 primer drove four PCR rounds on ligated cDNA. TCRdb used MiXCR to reprocess the UMI-ligation and nested PCR reads, holding one entry per CDR3 protein. The sample consists of roughly 140,000 distinct CDR3 sequences, roughly a fifth of them appearing once. The TCR comes from a human donor in good health. Material: naive CD8+ T cells from blood. The chain links TRBV13 to TRBJ2-3, with a possible D match to TRBD1 (5 bases). The CDR3, as DNA: TGTGCCAGCAGCTACAGGACGCGTACGCAGTATTTT. It yields the protein CASSYRTRTQYF.